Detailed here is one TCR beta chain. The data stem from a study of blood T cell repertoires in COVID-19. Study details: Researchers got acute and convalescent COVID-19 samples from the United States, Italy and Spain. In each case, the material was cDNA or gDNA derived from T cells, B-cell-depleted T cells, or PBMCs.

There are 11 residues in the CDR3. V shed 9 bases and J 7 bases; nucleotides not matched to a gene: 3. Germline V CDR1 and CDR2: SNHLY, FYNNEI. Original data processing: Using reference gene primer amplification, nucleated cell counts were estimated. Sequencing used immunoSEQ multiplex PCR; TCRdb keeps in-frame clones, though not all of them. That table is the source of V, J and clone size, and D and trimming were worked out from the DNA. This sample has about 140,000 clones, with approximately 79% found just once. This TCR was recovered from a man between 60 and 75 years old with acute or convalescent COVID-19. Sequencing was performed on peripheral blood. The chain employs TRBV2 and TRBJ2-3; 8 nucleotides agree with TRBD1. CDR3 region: CASSGGNTQYF. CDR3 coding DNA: TGTGCCAGTTCAGGGGGCAATACGCAGTATTTT.